This T cell receptor beta chain was captured by sequencing in a study of spatial heterogeneity in lung cancer. TCRdb processed the 5' RACE reads anew with MiXCR; each CDR3 protein has one entry. The sample records 55,000 to 75,000 distinct CDR3 sequences, 8% to 9% being singletons. Time point: sample taken at primary tumor resection. Sequencing covered unsorted whole RNA taken from tumor, nontumor lung or frozen PBMC. This clonotype appeared many times. Trimming pared 2 bases from V and 4 bases from J, leaving 12 bases between. In germline, CDR1 is LGHNT, CDR2 FRNRAP. The CDR3 totals 14 residues. The rearrangement links TRBV12-5 to TRBJ2-7; a possible D gene is TRBD1 (6 bases). Material: PBMCs, obtained at surgery. The receptor was derived from a female donor with early-stage non-small cell lung cancer. The CDR3 spells CASGLPDRGYEQYF. The CDR3 nucleotides read TGTGCTAGTGGTTTGCCGGACAGAGGTTACGAGCAGTACTTC.